Listed below are T cell receptor beta chains from one sample, sequenced in a study of PD-L1 blockade in urothelial cancer. The assay was immunoSEQ multiplex PCR, and TCRdb's table has in-frame clones only and misses some. Of roughly 100,000 clones listed, under 85% are singletons. The sample consisted of PBMCs, taken around atezolizumab (anti-PD-L1) treatment. These receptors were collected from a man in his forties or fifties with urothelial cancer. Both conserved end residues are trimmed from each CDR3.

V	J	CDR3
TRBV9	TRBJ2-1	ASSVEAGGYNEQF
TRBV7-9	TRBJ2-2	ARSAGADTGELF
TRBV28	TRBJ2-7	ASSLGGHDYEQY
TRBV5-4	TRBJ2-7	ASSRPGDEQY
TRBV2	TRBJ1-1	AGRSTPVTEAF
TRBV9	TRBJ2-7	ASSPRLHYEQY
TRBV29-1	TRBJ1-2	SVGDRTYGYT
TRBV4-1	TRBJ1-1	ASSQEQGAEAF
TRBV9	TRBJ2-3	ASSPTSGRDTQY
TRBV10-2	TRBJ1-5	ASSTDSLSNQPQH
TRBV27	TRBJ1-2	ASSYGPNRGGYT
TRBV14	TRBJ1-4	ASSQVGPDEKLF
TRBV28	TRBJ1-1	ATLGQANTEAF
TRBV6-1	TRBJ1-4	ASSGKGAQSEKLF
TRBV10-3	TRBJ1-3	AISDPTGRDRGHTIY
TRBV5-6	TRBJ2-7	ASSLGAQFTYEQY
TRBV5-1	TRBJ1-4	ASSLGGQGGEKLF
TRBV28	TRBJ1-1	ASRRTGALNTEAF
TRBV28	TRBJ2-7	ASSFSAAAGYEQY
TRBV9	TRBJ2-1	ASSVDGAVLNEQF
TRBV29-1	TRBJ1-1	SVAGQLMNTEAF
TRBV9	TRBJ2-5	ASSVDRTQY
TRBV18	TRBJ2-1	ASSPPGTRGNEQF
TRBV6-6	TRBJ1-5	ASSYSHRVEQPQH
TRBV29-1	TRBJ2-3	SVQAYGTGFTDTQY
TRBV19	TRBJ1-2	ASNRGERGYT
TRBV6-1	TRBJ1-5	ASRGWAGDHQPQH
TRBV4-1	TRBJ2-3	ASSHPRAGVDTQY
TRBV14	TRBJ2-5	ASRGNSQETQY
TRBV7-2	TRBJ1-1	ASSLALDRRMNTEAF
TRBV19	TRBJ1-5	ASSTAPGQPQH
TRBV30	TRBJ2-5	AWSLDYQETQY
TRBV13	TRBJ1-3	ASSFGASGNTIY
TRBV18	TRBJ2-7	ASSPRDRASEQY
TRBV11-3	TRBJ2-4	ASSQPGLAGKLAKNIQY
TRBV19	TRBJ1-5	ASTDRAGGTQPQH
TRBV1	TRBJ2-1	TSSQDRQREGPNEQF
TRBV2	TRBJ1-2	ASSEWGREGYGYT
TRBV11-2	TRBJ2-7	ASSLDRWTPSSYEQY
TRBV7-9	TRBJ1-4	ASSGPDRVFNEKLF
TRBV10-3	TRBJ1-5	AISSTGNQPQH
TRBV5-1	TRBJ2-3	ASRFQSDTQY
TRBV30	TRBJ2-3	AWNWVAATDTQY
TRBV11-2	TRBJ2-2	ASSSLLAGEGELF
TRBV2	TRBJ1-6	ATLDRLLYNSPLH
TRBV10-3	TRBJ2-7	AISGAGGYEQY
TRBV28	TRBJ1-1	ASSGRDRGKAF
TRBV7-8	TRBJ1-6	ASSSVDRVGSPLH
TRBV28	TRBJ1-5	ASNRQGNQPQH
TRBV27	TRBJ1-1	ARNGLHTEAF
TRBV9	TRBJ2-5	ASSGHAGGVQTQY
TRBV9	TRBJ2-5	ASSDTSSVQETQY
TRBV7-9	TRBJ1-2	ASSFRSFGYT
TRBV5-1	TRBJ1-3	ASSLGDRPSGNTIY
TRBV28	TRBJ2-1	ASSLERTILNEQF
TRBV29-1	TRBJ1-2	SVAGGYGYT
TRBV15	TRBJ2-1	ATSPPGTGLNNEQF
TRBV15	TRBJ2-5	ATSRRTGKETQY
TRBV27	TRBJ2-2	ASSLLAGGGTGELF